These T cell receptor beta chains were read from a single sample in a study of STAT5B mutations in CD4+ large granular lymphocyte leukemia. Using immunoSEQ multiplex PCR, the repertoire was profiled, and TCRdb retains in-frame clones only, with some absent. The sample consists of 30,000 to 40,000 clones, more than 65% of them appearing once. The sequenced sample consisted of CD4+ T cells from blood buffy coats. These receptors came from a human donor in good health. Both conserved end residues are part of each CDR3. D genes are given only for firm matches. Size values are once, few and many counts, or a class for expanded clones, and some rows have none.

d_gene | j_gene | len | abundance | v_gene | CDR3aa | CDR3nt
NA | TRBJ1-4 | 15 | NA | TRBV4-1 | CASSQDRGYNEKLFF | TGCGCCAGCAGCCAAGATCGGGGGTATAATGAAAAACTGTTTTTT
NA | TRBJ2-5 | 16 | NA | TRBV4-2 | CASSQDGASDQETQYF | TGTGCCAGCAGCCAAGACGGGGCTAGCGACCAAGAGACCCAGTACTTC
TRBD2 | TRBJ2-2 | 16 | once | TRBV19 | CASSIVLAGNTGELFF | TGTGCCAGTAGTATTGTACTAGCGGGGAACACCGGGGAGCTGTTTTTT
TRBD1 | TRBJ2-1 | 19 | NA | TRBV29-1 | CSVGQGPSIPQFSYNEQFF | TGCAGCGTCGGACAGGGCCCTTCTATTCCGCAATTTTCCTACAATGAGCAGTTCTTC
NA | TRBJ1-5 | 16 | few | TRBV25-1 | CASSESGDESNQPQHF | TGTGCCAGCAGTGAATCAGGGGATGAAAGCAATCAGCCCCAGCATTTT
TRBD1 | TRBJ1-1 | 13 | few | TRBV18 | CASSGQGNTEAFF | TGTGCCAGCTCAGGACAGGGGAACACTGAAGCTTTCTTT
NA | TRBJ1-4 | 14 | NA | TRBV5-5 | CASSLGVGNEKLFF | TGTGCCAGCAGCTTGGGAGTGGGGAATGAAAAACTGTTTTTT
NA | TRBJ2-2 | 16 | NA | TRBV6-6 | CASSYSQGTYTGELFF | TGTGCCAGCAGTTACTCACAGGGTACCTACACCGGGGAGCTGTTTTTT
NA | TRBJ2-7 | 14 | NA | TRBV5-4 | CASSRDGGSYEQYF | TGTGCCAGCAGCAGGGACGGGGGCTCCTACGAGCAGTACTTC
NA | TRBJ1-1 | 18 | NA | TRBV21-1 | CASSKRVRTEEMNTEAFF | TGTGCCAGCAGCAAAAGGGTGAGAACAGAAGAAATGAACACTGAAGCTTTCTTT
NA | TRBJ1-2 | 15 | once | TRBV19 | CASSISSGGVYGYTF | TGTGCCAGTAGTATCTCTTCTGGCGGAGTCTATGGCTACACCTTC
NA | TRBJ1-1 | 16 | NA | TRBV2 | CASRRTVNGWNTEAFF | TGTGCCAGCAGACGGACAGTTAACGGATGGAACACTGAAGCTTTCTTT
NA | TRBJ1-2 | 18 | NA | TRBV4-2 | CASSQDGGAGQTNYGYTF | TGTGCCAGCAGCCAAGATGGAGGGGCAGGCCAGACTAACTATGGCTACACCTTC
TRBD2 | TRBJ2-7 | 18 | NA | TRBV9 | CASSAGLAGALRPYEQYF | TGTGCCAGCAGCGCAGGACTAGCGGGAGCCCTTCGTCCCTACGAGCAGTACTTC
NA | TRBJ2-7 | 14 | once | TRBV7-8 | CASSLALWGDEQYF | TGTGCCAGCAGCTTAGCGCTTTGGGGGGACGAGCAGTACTTC
NA | TRBJ1-4 | 12 | few | TRBV11-2 | CASSLEGEKLFF | TGTGCCAGCAGCTTAGAAGGTGAAAAACTGTTTTTT
TRBD2 | TRBJ2-3 | 14 | NA | TRBV19 | CASKSSGGPDTQYF | TGTGCCAGTAAGTCTAGCGGGGGCCCAGATACGCAGTATTTT
NA | TRBJ1-1 | 12 | NA | TRBV19 | CASSRTGTEAFF | TGTGCCAGTAGTCGGACCGGGACAGAAGCTTTCTTT
TRBD2 | TRBJ2-5 | 17 | once | TRBV7-2 | CASILIGEGLPQETQYF | TGTGCCAGCATCTTAATAGGGGAGGGCCTCCCCCAAGAGACCCAGTACTTC
NA | TRBJ2-7 | 11 | NA | TRBV29-1 | CSVGHPYEQYF | TGCAGCGTTGGACATCCCTACGAGCAGTACTTC
NA | TRBJ1-2 | 16 | few | TRBV9 | CASSATAGQRYYGYTF | TGTGCCAGCAGCGCGACAGCCGGACAGCGTTACTATGGCTACACCTTC
TRBD1 | TRBJ1-2 | 14 | NA | TRBV6-6 | CASSYTGDGYGYTF | TGTGCCAGCAGTTACACAGGGGATGGCTATGGCTACACCTTC
TRBD2 | TRBJ2-3 | 16 | NA | TRBV2 | CASSGTTSGRPDTQYF | TGTGCCAGCAGTGGAACTACTAGCGGGAGACCAGATACGCAGTATTTT
NA | TRBJ2-3 | 15 | NA | TRBV7-2 | CASSLKGLWADTQYF | TGTGCCAGCAGCTTAAAGGGGTTGTGGGCCGATACGCAGTATTTT
NA | TRBJ2-3 | 16 | NA | TRBV10-2 | CASSESGGSGTDTQYF | TGCGCCAGCAGTGAGTCGGGGGGATCTGGCACAGATACGCAGTATTTT
NA | TRBJ2-1 | 15 | once | TRBV15 | CATSRDSGQFNEQFF | TGTGCCACCAGCAGAGATTCGGGGCAGTTCAATGAGCAGTTCTTC
NA | TRBJ1-2 | 11 | NA | TRBV11-2 | CASSPDESYTF | TGTGCCAGCAGCCCAGATGAAAGCTACACCTTC
NA | TRBJ2-1 | 15 | NA | TRBV19 | CASRSSGGPLDEQFF | TGTGCCAGTAGGTCTTCCGGAGGGCCGTTGGATGAGCAGTTCTTC
NA | TRBJ2-7 | 14 | NA | TRBV9 | CASSVRDGPYEQYF | TGTGCCAGCAGCGTAAGAGACGGGCCCTACGAGCAGTACTTC
NA | TRBJ1-2 | 13 | NA | TRBV6-1 | CATSYQRNYGYTF | TGTGCCACCTCGTATCAGCGTAACTATGGCTACACCTTC
TRBD2 | TRBJ2-1 | 17 | NA | TRBV5-1 | CASSLLPQAGGDNEQFF | TGCGCCAGCAGCTTGCTTCCGCAAGCGGGGGGCGACAATGAGCAGTTCTTC
TRBD1 | TRBJ2-7 | 14 | NA | TRBV5-1 | CASSLWTGKNEQYF | TGCGCCAGCAGCTTATGGACAGGGAAGAACGAGCAGTACTTC
NA | TRBJ1-2 | 14 | NA | TRBV5-5 | CASSLGDTGYGYTF | TGTGCCAGCAGCTTGGGGGACACAGGCTATGGCTACACCTTC
NA | TRBJ1-1 | 14 | few | TRBV27 | CASSSPGARTEAFF | TGTGCCAGCAGTTCTCCAGGGGCGCGGACTGAAGCTTTCTTT
TRBD2 | TRBJ2-3 | 15 | NA | TRBV7-7 | CASSYGGRAGDTQYF | TGTGCCAGCAGCTACGGCGGGAGGGCCGGAGATACGCAGTATTTT
TRBD1 | TRBJ1-2 | 13 | NA | TRBV6-5 | CASSPPGGHGYTF | TGTGCCAGCAGCCCCCCAGGGGGTCATGGCTACACCTTC
NA | TRBJ2-7 | 13 | NA | TRBV5-1 | CASSWGTSYEQYF | TGCGCCAGCAGCTGGGGAACCTCCTACGAGCAGTACTTC
NA | TRBJ2-7 | 13 | NA | TRBV6-5 | CASSRHERGEQYF | TGTGCCAGCAGTCGCCATGAGCGCGGCGAGCAGTACTTC
NA | TRBJ2-3 | 12 | NA | TRBV6-5 | CASSHPSDTQYF | TGTGCCAGCAGTCATCCATCGGATACGCAGTATTTT
NA | TRBJ1-1 | 15 | NA | TRBV5-1 | CASSLASLLNTEAFF | TGCGCCAGCAGCTTGGCGTCTTTGCTGAACACTGAAGCTTTCTTT
NA | TRBJ1-2 | 14 | NA | TRBV10-3 | CAISERGEGYGYTF | TGTGCCATCAGTGAGCGGGGGGAGGGCTATGGCTACACCTTC
NA | TRBJ2-1 | 15 | NA | TRBV14 | CASSRGGVYTHEQFF | TGTGCCAGCAGCCGAGGGGGGGTCTATACACATGAGCAGTTCTTC
NA | TRBJ1-5 | 13 | NA | TRBV30 | CAWTITADQPQHF | TGTGCCTGGACGATAACAGCGGATCAGCCCCAGCATTTT